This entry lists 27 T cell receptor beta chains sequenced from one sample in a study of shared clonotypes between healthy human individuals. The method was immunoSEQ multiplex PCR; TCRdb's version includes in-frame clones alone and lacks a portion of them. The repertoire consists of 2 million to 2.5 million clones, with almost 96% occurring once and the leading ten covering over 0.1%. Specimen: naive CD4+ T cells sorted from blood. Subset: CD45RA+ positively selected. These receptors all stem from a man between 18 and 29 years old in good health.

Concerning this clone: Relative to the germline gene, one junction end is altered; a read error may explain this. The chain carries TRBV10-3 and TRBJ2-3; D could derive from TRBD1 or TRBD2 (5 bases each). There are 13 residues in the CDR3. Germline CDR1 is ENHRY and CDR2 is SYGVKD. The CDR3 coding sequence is TGTGCCATCAGTGATTTTCTATTAGAGACCGGGGCATGG. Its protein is CAISDFLLETGAW.

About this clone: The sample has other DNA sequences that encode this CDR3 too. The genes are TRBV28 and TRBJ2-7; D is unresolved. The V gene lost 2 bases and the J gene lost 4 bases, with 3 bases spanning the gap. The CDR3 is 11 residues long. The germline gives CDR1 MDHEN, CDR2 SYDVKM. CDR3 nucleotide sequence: TGTGCCAGCAGTTTAAAATACGAGCAGTACTTC. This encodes CASSLKYEQYF.

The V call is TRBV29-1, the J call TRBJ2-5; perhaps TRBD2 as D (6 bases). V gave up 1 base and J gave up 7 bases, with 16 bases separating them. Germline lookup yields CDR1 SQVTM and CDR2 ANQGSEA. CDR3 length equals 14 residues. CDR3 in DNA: TGCAGCGTTGAAGGGGGGGTTCGGGATGGGACCCAGTACTTC. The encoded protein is CSVEGGVRDGTQYF.

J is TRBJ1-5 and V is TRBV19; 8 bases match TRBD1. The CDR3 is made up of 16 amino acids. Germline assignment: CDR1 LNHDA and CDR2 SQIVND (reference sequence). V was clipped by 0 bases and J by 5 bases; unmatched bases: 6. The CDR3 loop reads CASSIEGATGDQPQHF. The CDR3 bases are TGTGCCAGTAGTATAGAAGGGGCGACAGGGGATCAGCCCCAGCATTTT.

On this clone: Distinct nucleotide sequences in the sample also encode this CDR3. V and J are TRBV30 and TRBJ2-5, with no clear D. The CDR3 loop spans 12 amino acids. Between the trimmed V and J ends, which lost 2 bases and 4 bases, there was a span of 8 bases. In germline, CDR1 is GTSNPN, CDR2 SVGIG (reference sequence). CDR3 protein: CAWSSGRETQYF. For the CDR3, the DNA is TGTGCCTGGAGTTCCGGAAGAGAGACCCAGTACTTC. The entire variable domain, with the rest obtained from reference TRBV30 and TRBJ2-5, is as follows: SQTIHQWPATLVQPVGSPLSLECTVEGTSNPNLYWYRQAAGRGLQLLFYSVGIGQISSEVPQNLSASRPQDRQFILSSKKLLLSDSGFYLCAWSSGRETQYFGPGTRLLVL.

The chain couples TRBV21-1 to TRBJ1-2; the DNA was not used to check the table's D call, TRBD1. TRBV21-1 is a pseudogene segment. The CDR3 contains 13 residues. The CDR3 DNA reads TGTGCCAGCAGTTCCAGTTTCAACTATGGCTACACCTTC. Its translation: CASSSSFNYGYTF.

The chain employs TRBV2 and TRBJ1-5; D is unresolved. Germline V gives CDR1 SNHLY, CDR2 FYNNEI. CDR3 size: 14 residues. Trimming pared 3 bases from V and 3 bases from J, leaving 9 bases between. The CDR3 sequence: CASSDGRANQPQHF. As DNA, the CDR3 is TGTGCCAGCAGTGACGGGAGGGCCAATCAGCCCCAGCATTTT.

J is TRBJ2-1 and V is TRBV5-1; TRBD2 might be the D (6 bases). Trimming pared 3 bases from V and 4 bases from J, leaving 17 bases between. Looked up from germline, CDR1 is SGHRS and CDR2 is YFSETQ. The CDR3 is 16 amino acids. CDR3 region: CASSSTTSPSYNEQFF. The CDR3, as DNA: TGCGCCAGCAGCTCCACAACTAGCCCCTCTTACAATGAGCAGTTCTTC.

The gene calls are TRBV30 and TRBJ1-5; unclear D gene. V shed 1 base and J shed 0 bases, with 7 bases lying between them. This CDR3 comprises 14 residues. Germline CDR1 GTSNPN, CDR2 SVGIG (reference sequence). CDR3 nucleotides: TGTGCCTGGAGTGCGTTGAATAGCAATCAGCCCCAGCATTTT. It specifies CAWSALNSNQPQHF.

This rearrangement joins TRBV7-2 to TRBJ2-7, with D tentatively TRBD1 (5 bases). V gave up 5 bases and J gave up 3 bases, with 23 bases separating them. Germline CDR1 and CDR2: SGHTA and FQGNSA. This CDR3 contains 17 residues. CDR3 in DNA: TGTGCCAGCAGCCCCCCGGTGGGGCAGCAAGACTTCTACGAGCAGTACTTC. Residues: CASSPPVGQQDFYEQYF.

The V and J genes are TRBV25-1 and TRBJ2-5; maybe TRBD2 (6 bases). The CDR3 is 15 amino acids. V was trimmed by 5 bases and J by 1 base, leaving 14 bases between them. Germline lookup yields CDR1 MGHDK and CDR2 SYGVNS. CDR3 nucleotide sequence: TGTGCCAGCAGTTCTACTGGGAGGACCCAAGAGACCCAGTACTTC. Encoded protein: CASSSTGRTQETQYF.

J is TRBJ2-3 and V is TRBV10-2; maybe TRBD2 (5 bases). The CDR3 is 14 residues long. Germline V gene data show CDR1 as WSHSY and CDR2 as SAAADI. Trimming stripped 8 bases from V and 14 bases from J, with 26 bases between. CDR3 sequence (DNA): TGCGCCAGCGTCGACCATCCCGGGCGCCAGGCGGGGTATTTT. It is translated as CASVDHPGRQAGYF.

CDR3 sequence: CASYFGEKLFF. CDR3 nucleotides: TGTGCCAGCTACTTCGGCGAAAAACTGTTTTTT. The chain combines TRBV6-6 with TRBJ1-4; D unclear. Germline lookup yields CDR1 MNHNY and CDR2 SVGAGI (reference sequence). V gave up 8 bases and J gave up 8 bases, with 9 bases separating them. The CDR3 loop spans 11 amino acids.

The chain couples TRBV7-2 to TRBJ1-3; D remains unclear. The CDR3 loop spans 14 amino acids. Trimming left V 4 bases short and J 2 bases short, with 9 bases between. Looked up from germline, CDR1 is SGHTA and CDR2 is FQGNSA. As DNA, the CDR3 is TGTGCCAGCAGCTCCTATGGAACTGGAAACACCATATATTTT. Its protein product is CASSSYGTGNTIYF.

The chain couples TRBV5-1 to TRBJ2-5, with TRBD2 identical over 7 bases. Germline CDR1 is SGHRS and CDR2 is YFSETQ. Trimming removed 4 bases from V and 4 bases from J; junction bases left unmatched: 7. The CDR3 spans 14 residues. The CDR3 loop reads CASSTPGRPETQYF. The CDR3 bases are TGCGCCAGCAGCACCCCCGGGAGGCCAGAGACCCAGTACTTC.

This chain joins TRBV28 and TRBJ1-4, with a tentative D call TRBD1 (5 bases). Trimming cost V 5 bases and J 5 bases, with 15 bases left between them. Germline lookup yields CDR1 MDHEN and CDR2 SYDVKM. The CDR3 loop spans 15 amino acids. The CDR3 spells CASSTGGGRNEKLFF. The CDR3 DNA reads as TGTGCCAGCAGTACCGGGGGAGGGAGAAATGAAAAACTGTTTTTT. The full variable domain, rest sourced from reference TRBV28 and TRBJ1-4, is DVKVTQSSRYLVKRTGEKVFLECVQDMDHENMFWYRQDPGLGLRLIYFSYDVKMKEKGDIPEGYSVSREKKERFSLILESASTNQTSMYLCASSTGGGRNEKLFFGSGTQLSVL.

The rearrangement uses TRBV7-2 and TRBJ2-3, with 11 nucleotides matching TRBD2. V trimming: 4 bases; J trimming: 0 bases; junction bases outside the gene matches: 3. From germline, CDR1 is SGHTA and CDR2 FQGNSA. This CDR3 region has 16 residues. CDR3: CASSSTSGVSTDTQYF. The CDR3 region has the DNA TGTGCCAGCAGCTCGACTAGCGGGGTTAGCACAGATACGCAGTATTTT.

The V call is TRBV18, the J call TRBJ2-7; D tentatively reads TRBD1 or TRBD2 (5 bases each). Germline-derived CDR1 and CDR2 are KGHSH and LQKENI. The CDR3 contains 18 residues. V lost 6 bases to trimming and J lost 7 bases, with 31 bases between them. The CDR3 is CASSSGTNSRVKSYEQYF. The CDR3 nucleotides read TGTGCCAGCTCGTCCGGGACGAACAGCCGCGTCAAAAGCTATGAGCAGTACTTC.

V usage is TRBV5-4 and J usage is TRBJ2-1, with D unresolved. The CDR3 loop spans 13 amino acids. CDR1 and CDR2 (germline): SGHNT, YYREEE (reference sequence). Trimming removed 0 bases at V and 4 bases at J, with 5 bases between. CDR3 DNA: TGTGCCAGCAGCTTGGAACTTTACAATGAGCAGTTCTTC. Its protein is CASSLELYNEQFF.

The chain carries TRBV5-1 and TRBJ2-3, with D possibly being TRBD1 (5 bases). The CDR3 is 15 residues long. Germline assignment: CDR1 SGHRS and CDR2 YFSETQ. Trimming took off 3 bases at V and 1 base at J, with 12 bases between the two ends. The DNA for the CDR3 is TGCGCCAGCAGCTCCACAGGATGGGGCACAGATACGCAGTATTTT. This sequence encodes CASSSTGWGTDTQYF.

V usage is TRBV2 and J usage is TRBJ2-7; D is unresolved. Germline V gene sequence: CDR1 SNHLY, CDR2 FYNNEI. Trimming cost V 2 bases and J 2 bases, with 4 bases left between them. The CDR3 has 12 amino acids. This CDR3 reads CASSEQTYEQYF. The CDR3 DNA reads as TGTGCCAGCAGTGAACAGACCTACGAGCAGTACTTC.

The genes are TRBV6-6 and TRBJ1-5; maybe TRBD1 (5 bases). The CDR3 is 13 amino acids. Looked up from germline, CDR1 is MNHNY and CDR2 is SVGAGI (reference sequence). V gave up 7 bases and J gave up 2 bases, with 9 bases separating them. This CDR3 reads CASKGRGNQPQHF. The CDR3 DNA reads TGTGCCAGCAAAGGCAGGGGCAATCAGCCCCAGCATTTT.

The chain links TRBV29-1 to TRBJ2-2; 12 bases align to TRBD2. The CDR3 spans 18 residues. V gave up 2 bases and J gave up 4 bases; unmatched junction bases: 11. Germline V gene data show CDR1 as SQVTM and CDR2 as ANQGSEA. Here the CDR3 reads CSVEMVTSGSPRTGELFF. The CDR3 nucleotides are TGCAGCGTTGAAATGGTGACTAGCGGGAGTCCTCGCACCGGGGAGCTGTTTTTT.

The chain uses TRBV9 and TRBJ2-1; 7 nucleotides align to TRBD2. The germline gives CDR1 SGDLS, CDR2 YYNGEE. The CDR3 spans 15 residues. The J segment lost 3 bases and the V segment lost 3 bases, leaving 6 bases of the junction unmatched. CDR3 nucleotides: TGTGCCAGCAGCGCGCGGGGGAACAACTACAATGAGCAGTTCTTC. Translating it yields CASSARGNNYNEQFF.

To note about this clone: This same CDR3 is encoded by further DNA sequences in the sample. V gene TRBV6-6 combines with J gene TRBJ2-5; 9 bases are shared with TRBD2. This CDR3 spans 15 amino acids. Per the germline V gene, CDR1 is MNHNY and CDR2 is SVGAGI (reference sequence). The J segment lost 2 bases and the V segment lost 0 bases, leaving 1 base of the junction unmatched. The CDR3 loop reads CASSYSTSGQETQYF. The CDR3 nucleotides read TGTGCCAGCAGTTACTCGACTAGCGGTCAAGAGACCCAGTACTTC.

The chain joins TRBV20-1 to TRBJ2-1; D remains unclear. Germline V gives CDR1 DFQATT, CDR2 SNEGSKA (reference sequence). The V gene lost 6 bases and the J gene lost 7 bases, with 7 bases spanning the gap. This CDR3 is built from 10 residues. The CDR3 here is CSASTNEQFF. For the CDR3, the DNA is TGCAGTGCCTCCACAAATGAGCAGTTCTTC.

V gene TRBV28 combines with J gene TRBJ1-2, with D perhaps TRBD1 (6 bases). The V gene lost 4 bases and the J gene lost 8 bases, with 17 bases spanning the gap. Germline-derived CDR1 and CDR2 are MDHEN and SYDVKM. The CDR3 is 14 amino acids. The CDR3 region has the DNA TGTGCCAGCAGTTCCATTGACAGGCTAACCGGCTACACCTTC. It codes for CASSSIDRLTGYTF.